Here is one T cell receptor (beta chain) with its context. This entry is derived from a study of blood T cell repertoires in COVID-19. Across the whole study: Material from acute and convalescent COVID-19 was sourced from the United States, Italy and Spain. PBMCs, B-cell-depleted T cells, or T cells provided the cDNA or gDNA that made up the material.

Original data processing: Quantification of nucleated cells was approximated via reference gene primer amplification. Clones were read by immunoSEQ multiplex PCR, and TCRdb kept only the in-frame ones, dropping some. Clone size and V and J calls were adopted from that table, with D and trimming inferred from the DNA. This sample has 65,000 to 80,000 clones, with more than 75% found just once. The length of the CDR3 is 17 residues. Germline V gene sequence: CDR1 LNHDA, CDR2 SQIVND (reference sequence). V lost 2 bases, J lost 7 bases, and 18 bases lay in between. The sequence was obtained from a human donor in a cohort sampled during active COVID-19. Input material: peripheral blood. The rearrangement uses TRBV19 and TRBJ1-6; no definite D call. The CDR3 coding sequence is TGTGCCAGTAGTATAAATTTAGTCGGGGTGTCGAATTCACCCCTCCACTTT. Amino acids: CASSINLVGVSNSPLHF.